The source of this T cell receptor (beta chain) is a study of blood T cell repertoires in COVID-19. At the level of the study: Both acute and convalescent COVID-19 samples were obtained from the United States, Italy and Spain.

This CDR3 region has 14 residues. Germline CDR1 reads MDHEN; CDR2 reads SYDVKM. V lost 6 bases to trimming and J lost 3 bases, with 15 bases between them. The table came from immunoSEQ multiplex PCR; TCRdb's copy has only in-frame clones and leaves some out. The repertoire has fewer than 300,000 clones, more than 65% of them found once; the top ten carry more than 15%. The TCR originated in a person between 65 and 79 years old with COVID-19, enrolled during active disease. J is TRBJ2-7 and V is TRBV28; weak D call: TRBD1 (6 bases). The sample comprised peripheral blood. The CDR3: CASRERRGLYEQYF. The CDR3, as DNA: TGTGCCAGCAGGGAACGCAGGGGTCTCTACGAGCAGTACTTC.